This TCR beta chain emerged from a study of blood T cells in healthy people across ages. Broader study findings: A strong correlation was found between TCR beta diversity and the percentage of naive T cells.

This clonotype was seen repeatedly, ten times or more. No antigen is known for it. The use of a sample-barcoded 5' primer and a J-beta primer mix characterized a second PCR of roughly 6 to 11 cycles. TCRdb redid the calling of the 5' RACE reads with MiXCR, one entry per CDR3 protein. The sample records more than 800,000 distinct CDR3 sequences, 25% to 35% being singletons. The sample comprised blood. The sequence derives from a woman of 80 years or more in good health.

The CDR3 spells CSADGEKLFF. CDR3 nucleotides: TGCAGTGCCGACGGTGAAAAACTGTTTTTT. The gene calls are TRBV20-1 and TRBJ1-4; unclear D gene. With 6 bases removed from V and 7 bases from J, the gap between germline ends came to 6 bases. This CDR3 has 10 residues. The germline V gene has CDR1 DFQATT and CDR2 SNEGSKA (reference sequence).